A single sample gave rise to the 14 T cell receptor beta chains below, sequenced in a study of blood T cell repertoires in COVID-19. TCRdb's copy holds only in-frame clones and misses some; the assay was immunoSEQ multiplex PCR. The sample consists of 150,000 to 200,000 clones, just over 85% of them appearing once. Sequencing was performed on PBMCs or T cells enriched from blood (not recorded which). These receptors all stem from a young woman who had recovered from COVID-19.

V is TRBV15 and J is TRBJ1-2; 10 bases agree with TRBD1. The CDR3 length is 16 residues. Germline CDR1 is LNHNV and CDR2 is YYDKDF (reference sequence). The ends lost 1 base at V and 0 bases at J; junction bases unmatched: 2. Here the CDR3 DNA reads TGTGCCACCAGCAGAGGGGACAGGGGCGCTAACTATGGCTACACCTTC. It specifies CATSRGDRGANYGYTF.

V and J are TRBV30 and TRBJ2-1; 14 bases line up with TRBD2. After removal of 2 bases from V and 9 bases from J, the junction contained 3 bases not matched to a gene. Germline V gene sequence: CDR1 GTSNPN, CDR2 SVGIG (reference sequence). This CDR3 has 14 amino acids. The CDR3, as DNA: TGTGCCTGGAGTTCCGGGACTAGCGGGGGTGAGCAGTTCTTC. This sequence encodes CAWSSGTSGGEQFF.

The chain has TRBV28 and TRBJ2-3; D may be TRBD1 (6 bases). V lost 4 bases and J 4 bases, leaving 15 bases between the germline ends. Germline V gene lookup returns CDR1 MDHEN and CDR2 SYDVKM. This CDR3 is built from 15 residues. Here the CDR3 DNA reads TGTGCCAGCAGTTACGAATCACAGGGCCCAGATACGCAGTATTTT. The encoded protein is CASSYESQGPDTQYF.

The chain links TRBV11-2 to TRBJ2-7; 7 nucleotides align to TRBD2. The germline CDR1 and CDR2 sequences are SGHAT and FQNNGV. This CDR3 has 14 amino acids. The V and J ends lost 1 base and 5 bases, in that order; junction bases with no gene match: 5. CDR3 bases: TGTGCCAGCAGCTTAGGCGGGAGAGGCAACGAGCAGTACTTC. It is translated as CASSLGGRGNEQYF.

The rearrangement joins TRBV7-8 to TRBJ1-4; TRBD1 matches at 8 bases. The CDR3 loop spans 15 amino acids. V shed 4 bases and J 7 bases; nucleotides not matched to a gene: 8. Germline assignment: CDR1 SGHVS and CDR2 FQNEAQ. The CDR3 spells CASSSATGGGEKLFF. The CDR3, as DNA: TGTGCCAGCAGCTCCGCCACAGGGGGAGGTGAAAAACTGTTTTTT.

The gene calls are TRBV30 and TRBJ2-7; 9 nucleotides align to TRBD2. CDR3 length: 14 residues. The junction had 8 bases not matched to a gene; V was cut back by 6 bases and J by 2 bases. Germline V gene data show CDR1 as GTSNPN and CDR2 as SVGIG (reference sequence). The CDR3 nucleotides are TGTGCCTGTCCCCCGGGACTAGCTCCCTACGAGCAGTACTTC. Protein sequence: CACPPGLAPYEQYF.

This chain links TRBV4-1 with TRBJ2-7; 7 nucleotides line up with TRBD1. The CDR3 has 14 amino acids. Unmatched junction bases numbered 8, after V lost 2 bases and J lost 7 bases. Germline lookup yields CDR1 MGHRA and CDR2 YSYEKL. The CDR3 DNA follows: TGCGCCAGCAGCCAAACTACAGGGGTGAAAGAGCAGTACTTC. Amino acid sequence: CASSQTTGVKEQYF.

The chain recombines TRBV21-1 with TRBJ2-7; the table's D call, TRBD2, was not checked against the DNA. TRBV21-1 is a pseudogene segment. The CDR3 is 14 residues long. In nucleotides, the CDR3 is TGTGCCAGCAAGTGGAGGGGCTTGGGTCGGGAGCAGTACTTC. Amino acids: CASKWRGLGREQYF.

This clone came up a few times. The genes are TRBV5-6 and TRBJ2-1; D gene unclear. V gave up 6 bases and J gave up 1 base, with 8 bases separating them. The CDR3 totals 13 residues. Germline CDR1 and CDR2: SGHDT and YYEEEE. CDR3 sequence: CASTPQSYNEQFF. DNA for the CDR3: TGTGCCAGCACCCCGCAGTCCTACAATGAGCAGTTCTTC.

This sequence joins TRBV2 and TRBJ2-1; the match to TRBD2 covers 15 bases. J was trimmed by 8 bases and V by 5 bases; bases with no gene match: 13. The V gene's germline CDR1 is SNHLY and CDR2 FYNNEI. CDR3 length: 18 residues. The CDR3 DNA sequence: TGTGCCAGCAGTCAGGGACTAGCGGGGGGTGCGATGGCCGATGAGCAGTTCTTC. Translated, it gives CASSQGLAGGAMADEQFF.

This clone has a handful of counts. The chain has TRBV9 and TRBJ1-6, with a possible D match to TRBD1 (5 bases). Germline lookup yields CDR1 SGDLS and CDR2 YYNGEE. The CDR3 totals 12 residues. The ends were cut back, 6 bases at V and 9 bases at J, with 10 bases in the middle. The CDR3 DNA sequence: TGTGCCAGCAACCAGGGCGCTTCACCCCTCCACTTT. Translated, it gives CASNQGASPLHF.

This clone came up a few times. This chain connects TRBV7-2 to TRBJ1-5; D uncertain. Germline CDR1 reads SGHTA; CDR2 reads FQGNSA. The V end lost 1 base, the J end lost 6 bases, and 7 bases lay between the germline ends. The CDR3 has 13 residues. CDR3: CASSLGYGQPQHF. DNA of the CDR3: TGTGCCAGCAGCTTAGGGTACGGTCAGCCCCAGCATTTT.

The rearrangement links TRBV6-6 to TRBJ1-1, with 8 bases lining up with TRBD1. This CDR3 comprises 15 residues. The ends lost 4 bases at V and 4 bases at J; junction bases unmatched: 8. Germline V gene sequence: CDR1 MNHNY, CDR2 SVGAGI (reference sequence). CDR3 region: CASSLPDRGATEAFF. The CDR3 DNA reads TGTGCCAGCAGTTTGCCCGACAGGGGTGCCACTGAAGCTTTCTTT.

CDR3: CASVWSGGPYEQYF. For the CDR3, the DNA is TGTGCCAGCGTTTGGAGCGGGGGGCCCTACGAGCAGTACTTC. V gene TRBV28 combines with J gene TRBJ2-7, with TRBD2 identical over 9 bases. J was trimmed by 2 bases and V by 8 bases; bases with no gene match: 7. Germline lookup yields CDR1 MDHEN and CDR2 SYDVKM. The CDR3 is 14 residues long.